These 28 T cell receptor beta chains were sequenced from one sample in a study of OX40 agonist ivuxolimab in advanced cancers. Here immunoSEQ multiplex PCR was the method, and the copy in TCRdb shows in-frame clones only, minus some. This repertoire shows around 25,000 clones, about four fifths found once; its top ten account for 9.5% to 15%. The sequencing used CD4+ or CD8+ T cells sorted from blood, collected in a trial of the OX40 agonist ivuxolimab. The receptor set was obtained from an adult with an advanced solid tumor such as melanoma, head and neck, liver or kidney cancer.

The V call is TRBV28, the J call TRBJ1-1, with D perhaps TRBD1 (5 bases). Germline V gives CDR1 MDHEN, CDR2 SYDVKM. V lost 6 bases and J lost 3, with 20 bases in between. This CDR3 has 16 residues. CDR3 in amino acids: CASSPGRGPRHTEAFF. Here the CDR3 DNA reads TGTGCCAGCAGCCCAGGTAGGGGACCCCGGCACACTGAAGCTTTCTTT.

This chain's CDR3 is CASSPGTTPNEAFF. The CDR3 bases are TGTGCCAGCAGCCCCGGTACGACTCCAAACGAGGCTTTCTTT. The chain employs TRBV5-4 and TRBJ1-1; no reliable D call. The CDR3 totals 14 residues. Between the trimmed V and J ends, which lost 4 bases and 11 bases, there was a span of 21 bases. Germline V gene sequence: CDR1 SGHNT, CDR2 YYREEE (reference sequence).

This chain links TRBV2 with TRBJ2-3, with TRBD2 as a possible D gene (6 bases). Germline lookup yields CDR1 SNHLY and CDR2 FYNNEI. The CDR3 extends over 13 amino acids. The V end lost 2 bases, the J end lost 4 bases, and 7 bases lay between the germline ends. CDR3 in amino acids: CASSEWGADTQYF. For the CDR3, the DNA is TGTGCCAGCAGTGAATGGGGGGCAGATACGCAGTATTTT.

The chain joins TRBV2 to TRBJ2-7, with D perhaps matching TRBD1 or TRBD2 (5 bases each). The germline V gene has CDR1 SNHLY and CDR2 FYNNEI. The V gene lost 6 bases and the J gene lost 0 bases, with 15 bases spanning the gap. CDR3 size: 15 residues. The CDR3 is CASSPIGGSSYEQYF. The CDR3 region has the DNA TGTGCCAGCAGCCCGATTGGGGGAAGCTCCTACGAGCAGTACTTC. The entire variable domain, with the rest obtained from reference TRBV2 and TRBJ2-7, is as follows: EPEVTQTPSHQVTQMGQEVILRCVPISNHLYFYWYRQILGQKVEFLVSFYNNEISEKSEIFDDQFSVERPDGSNFTLKIRSTKLEDSAMYFCASSPIGGSSYEQYFGPGTRLTVT.

The chain couples TRBV13 to TRBJ2-3; TRBD1 is a possible D gene (6 bases). V was pared by 5 bases and J by 2 bases, with 17 bases between. Per germline, CDR1 PRHDT and CDR2 FYEKMQ (reference sequence). This CDR3 region has 16 residues. CDR3 in amino acids: CASSPQGFLDTDTQYF. The CDR3 bases are TGTGCCAGCAGCCCCCAGGGGTTCTTAGACACAGATACGCAGTATTTT.

The chain recombines TRBV27 with TRBJ2-1; D possibly matches TRBD1 or TRBD2 (5 bases each). Trimming pared 6 bases from V and 10 bases from J, leaving 16 bases between. The CDR3 covers 13 residues. The V gene's germline CDR1 is MNHEY and CDR2 SMNVEV (reference sequence). CDR3 amino acids: CASSLVRGREQFF. The DNA for the CDR3 is TGTGCCAGCAGCCTTGTGAGGGGCCGGGAGCAGTTCTTC.

This rearrangement joins TRBV7-6 to TRBJ1-1; D is uncertain. Trimming stripped 5 bases from V and 6 bases from J, with 13 bases between. Germline V lookup: CDR1 SGHVS, CDR2 FNYEAQ. CDR3 length equals 13 residues. The CDR3 DNA reads as TGTGCCAGCAGCCGAACCCCCGTCGCTGAAGCTTTCTTT. This codes for CASSRTPVAEAFF.

The chain uses TRBV19 and TRBJ1-2; D possibly corresponds to TRBD1 (5 bases). Trimming left V 5 bases short and J 4 bases short, with 11 bases between. From germline, CDR1 is LNHDA and CDR2 SQIVND (reference sequence). The CDR3 length is 13 residues. CDR3 protein: CASSGRDGYGYTF. The DNA for the CDR3 is TGTGCCAGTAGTGGGAGGGACGGCTATGGCTACACCTTC.

This chain connects TRBV6-5 to TRBJ2-7, with a possible D match to TRBD2 (6 bases). The CDR3 is made up of 15 amino acids. V was pared by 5 bases and J by 0 bases, with 14 bases between. Germline V lookup: CDR1 MNHEY, CDR2 SVGAGI. The DNA of the CDR3 is TGTGCCAGCAGTCCCTTTCTCGGGAGCTCCTACGAGCAGTACTTC. It specifies CASSPFLGSSYEQYF.

This clone was observed a single time. V usage is TRBV5-1 and J usage is TRBJ2-3, with TRBD2 as a possible D gene (6 bases). The germline V and J ends were trimmed by 2 bases and 2 bases, with 12 bases remaining between them. CDR3 length: 15 amino acids. Germline values: CDR1 SGHRS, CDR2 YFSETQ. The CDR3 nucleotides read TGCGCCAGCAGCTTCGAACGGGGACTCACAGATACGCAGTATTTT. This gives the protein CASSFERGLTDTQYF.

The chain recombines TRBV7-3 with TRBJ2-2, with D perhaps TRBD1 or TRBD2 (5 bases each). This CDR3 region has 15 residues. The V gene's germline CDR1 is SGHTA and CDR2 FQGTGA. V was trimmed by 5 bases and J by 5 bases, leaving 15 bases between them. In DNA, the CDR3 is TGTGCCAGCAGCGAAGGGACCCCGGGGACCGGGGAGCTGTTTTTT. This translates into CASSEGTPGTGELFF.

This clone was found once. The V and J genes are TRBV7-6 and TRBJ2-7, with D perhaps assigned TRBD1 or TRBD2 (5 bases each). V shed 4 bases and J shed 5 bases, with 9 bases lying between them. The CDR3 length is 12 residues. Germline CDR1 and CDR2: SGHVS and FNYEAQ. The CDR3 loop is CASSSGDDEQYF. The CDR3 DNA reads TGTGCCAGCAGCTCCGGGGACGACGAGCAGTACTTC.

The chain carries TRBV10-3 and TRBJ1-1, with 9 bases fitting TRBD1. Losses at the gene ends were 2 bases for V and 4 bases for J; bases not matched to a gene: 8. The length of the CDR3 is 16 residues. The V gene's germline CDR1 is ENHRY and CDR2 SYGVKD. CDR3 sequence reads: CAISEATGGAGTEAFF. DNA of the CDR3: TGTGCCATCAGTGAGGCTACAGGGGGCGCGGGCACTGAAGCTTTCTTT.

The chain employs TRBV7-8 and TRBJ2-3, with 10 bases lining up with TRBD1. The V and J ends lost 6 bases and 5 bases, in that order; junction bases with no gene match: 11. Germline-derived CDR1 and CDR2 are SGHVS and FQNEAQ. The CDR3 runs to 16 residues. Written as DNA, the CDR3 is TGTGCCAGCAGACGATTTGACAGGGGGCCGGTAGATACGCAGTATTTT. Encoded protein: CASRRFDRGPVDTQYF.

As DNA, the CDR3 is TGTGCCATTTCCGGGACAGGGCCAGAAGAGACCCAGTACTTC. Translation gives CAISGTGPEETQYF. This chain uses TRBV28 with TRBJ2-5; 9 nucleotides line up with TRBD1. The V gene's germline CDR1 is MDHEN and CDR2 SYDVKM. The CDR3 extends over 14 amino acids. With 10 bases clipped from V and 3 bases from J, the junction kept 9 bases outside the gene matches.

The chain carries TRBV5-1 and TRBJ2-5; TRBD2 agrees at 7 bases. CDR1 is SGHRS, CDR2 YFSETQ, per germline. The CDR3 length is 16 residues. J lost 5 bases, V lost 3 bases, and 13 bases had no gene match. CDR3 sequence (DNA): TGCGCCAGCAGCTACGGGAGTAGCAGCGGGGCGGAGACCCAGTACTTC. It encodes CASSYGSSSGAETQYF.

J is TRBJ2-1 and V is TRBV5-6; 9 bases fit TRBD2. The CDR3 has 16 amino acids. The germline V gene has CDR1 SGHDT and CDR2 YYEEEE. With 0 bases clipped from V and 4 bases from J, the junction kept 5 bases outside the gene matches. The CDR3 here is CASSLDAGGFYNEQFF. The CDR3, as DNA: TGTGCCAGCAGCTTGGACGCGGGGGGGTTTTACAATGAGCAGTTCTTC.

This clone was seen only a few times. This sequence joins TRBV7-2 and TRBJ1-4, with D unclear. Deletions cut 4 bases from V and 5 bases from J, with 11 bases between. CDR3 length equals 14 residues. Germline lookup yields CDR1 SGHTA and CDR2 FQGNSA. The CDR3, as DNA: TGTGCCAGCAGCTCCGAGAGGACGAATGAAAAACTGTTTTTT. Translating it yields CASSSERTNEKLFF.

Only a few counts were recorded for this clone. The chain carries TRBV2 and TRBJ1-1, with TRBD1 matching over 7 bases. Germline assignment: CDR1 SNHLY and CDR2 FYNNEI. The length of the CDR3 is 13 residues. J was trimmed by 3 bases and V by 9 bases; bases with no gene match: 7. The CDR3 protein is CARARQGHTEAFF. DNA of the CDR3: TGTGCCAGGGCCAGACAGGGACACACTGAAGCTTTCTTT.

The chain combines TRBV19 with TRBJ2-3, with D possibly TRBD2 on 6 matching bases. V lost 5 bases and J 6 bases, leaving 18 bases between the germline ends. The CDR3 spans 15 residues. Germline V gene sequence: CDR1 LNHDA, CDR2 SQIVND (reference sequence). The CDR3 sequence: CASSADPAGRDTQYF. Written as DNA, the CDR3 is TGTGCCAGTAGTGCGGACCCCGCGGGGAGGGATACGCAGTATTTT.

This chain connects TRBV7-9 to TRBJ1-3, with D maybe TRBD1 (6 bases). The V end lost 5 bases, the J end lost 4 bases, and 18 bases lay between the germline ends. The CDR3 sequence is 16 residues long. Germline V gene sequence: CDR1 SEHNR, CDR2 FQNEAQ (reference sequence). The CDR3 nucleotides are TGTGCCAGCAGCACCACCAACAGGGAGTCGGGAAACACCATATATTTT. Its translation is CASSTTNRESGNTIYF. The variable domain in full, with the rest retrieved from reference TRBV7-9 and TRBJ1-3, is DTGVSQNPRHKITKRGQNVTFRCDPISEHNRLYWYRQTLGQGPEFLTYFQNEAQLEKSRLLSDRFSAERPKGSFSTLEIQRTEQGDSAMYLCASSTTNRESGNTIYFGEGSWLTVV.

V usage is TRBV6-5 and J usage is TRBJ1-1; possible D gene TRBD1, 6 bases. CDR1 and CDR2 (germline): MNHEY, SVGAGI. The length of the CDR3 is 13 residues. Trimming took off 6 bases at V and 5 bases at J, with 13 bases between the two ends. The CDR3 here is CASRLTGYTEAFF. In DNA, the CDR3 is TGTGCCAGCAGATTAACAGGGTATACTGAAGCTTTCTTT.

The chain is built from TRBV5-8 and TRBJ1-2; TRBD1 agrees at 9 bases. This CDR3 contains 13 residues. The junction had 1 base not matched to a gene; V was cut back by 1 base and J by 6 bases. Germline V gene data show CDR1 as SGHTS and CDR2 as YDEGEE. In DNA, the CDR3 is TGTGCCAGCAGCTTGACAGGGGGCGATGGCTACACCTTC. Protein: CASSLTGGDGYTF.

V and J are TRBV11-3 and TRBJ2-5, with TRBD2 identical over 8 bases. After removal of 6 bases from V and 5 bases from J, the junction contained 11 bases not matched to a gene. Germline V CDR1 and CDR2: SGHNT, YENEEA. This CDR3 is 15 amino acids long. The CDR3 sequence: CASSPGLAGDETQYF. CDR3 DNA sequence: TGTGCCAGCAGTCCAGGACTAGCAGGCGACGAGACCCAGTACTTC.

Concerning this clone: A junction boundary mismatches the germline segment, possibly from a read error. The chain is built from TRBV14 and TRBJ1-2; 9 nucleotides match TRBD1. The CDR3 is made up of 15 amino acids. Germline V gene sequence: CDR1 SGHDN, CDR2 FVKESK. The CDR3 protein is CASSQDTGGIYGHTF. Written as DNA, the CDR3 is TGTGCCAGCAGCCAAGATACAGGGGGCATCTATGGCCACACCTTC.

The chain has TRBV6-4 and TRBJ1-1; possibly TRBD1 for D (6 bases). Germline V gene lookup returns CDR1 MRHNA and CDR2 SNTAGT. V lost 3 bases and J lost 5, with 10 bases in between. The CDR3 is 13 amino acids. CDR3 loop: CASSEGGRTEAFF. CDR3 in DNA: TGTGCCAGCAGTGAGGGGGGGCGGACTGAAGCTTTCTTT.

The gene calls are TRBV4-1 and TRBJ1-2; D is ambiguous. Trimming removed 2 bases at V and 6 bases at J, with 13 bases between. Per the germline V gene, CDR1 is MGHRA and CDR2 is YSYEKL. This CDR3 has 14 amino acids. The DNA for the CDR3 is TGCGCCAGCAGCCAAAACAGCTTGATGGATGGCTACACCTTC. It is translated as CASSQNSLMDGYTF.

This chain links TRBV6-6 with TRBJ2-2; 8 bases match TRBD1. This CDR3 spans 13 amino acids. Germline V gives CDR1 MNHNY, CDR2 SVGAGI (reference sequence). Losses at the gene ends were 6 bases for V and 6 bases for J; bases not matched to a gene: 3. The CDR3 is CASRAGGSGELFF. The DNA of the CDR3 is TGTGCCAGCAGGGCAGGGGGCTCCGGGGAGCTGTTTTTT.